Listed here are 14 T cell receptor beta chains from one sample, sequenced in a study of T cell changes during pregnancy in multiple sclerosis. Only in-frame clones appear in the TCRdb table, and some are missing; sequencing was by immunoSEQ multiplex PCR. The profile shows 30,000 to 45,000 clones, around 94% of them singletons. Material for sequencing was PBMCs (not recorded whether the cells were cultured). These receptors were taken from a female donor with multiple sclerosis, enrolled in a pregnancy study.

CDR3 protein: CASSLVRGDTGELFF. The CDR3 DNA follows: TGCGCCAGCAGCTTGGTTAGGGGGGACACCGGGGAGCTGTTTTTT. The chain links TRBV5-1 to TRBJ2-2; D could derive from TRBD1 or TRBD2 (6 bases each). V was trimmed by 0 bases and J by 3 bases, leaving 9 bases between them. The V gene's germline CDR1 is SGHRS and CDR2 YFSETQ. The CDR3 runs to 15 residues.

This clone was seen once. The chain employs TRBV18 and TRBJ1-1; D is ambiguous. Germline CDR1 reads KGHSH; CDR2 reads LQKENI. Trimming cost V 2 bases and J 1 base, with 8 bases left between them. The CDR3 length is 14 residues. The CDR3: CASSPVAGNTEAFF. DNA for the CDR3: TGTGCCAGCTCACCAGTTGCGGGGAACACTGAAGCTTTCTTT. Based on the CDR3 plus reference TRBV18 and TRBJ1-1, the full variable domain is NAGVMQNPRHLVRRRGQEARLRCSPMKGHSHVYWYRQLPEEGLKFMVYLQKENIIDESGMPKERFSAEFPKEGPSILRIQQVVRGDSAAYFCASSPVAGNTEAFFGQGTRLTVV.

The rearrangement links TRBV28 to TRBJ2-1; no clear D. The V gene lost 6 bases and the J gene lost 7 bases, with 19 bases spanning the gap. CDR1 and CDR2 (germline): MDHEN, SYDVKM. The CDR3 covers 15 residues. Written as DNA, the CDR3 is TGTGCCAGCAGGACACACAACCCGCCCGGAAATGAGCAGTTCTTC. It codes for CASRTHNPPGNEQFF.

This chain links TRBV6-5 with TRBJ2-2; D is possibly TRBD1 (7 bases). This CDR3 contains 16 residues. The germline V gene encodes CDR1 MNHEY and CDR2 SVGAGI. Trimming shortened V by 4 bases and J by 0 bases, and 12 bases separated the two germline ends. CDR3 sequence reads: CASSFQGGANTGELFF. CDR3 coding DNA: TGTGCCAGCAGTTTTCAGGGGGGAGCGAACACCGGGGAGCTGTTTTTT.

The chain combines TRBV11-3 with TRBJ2-5, with unresolved D. Between the trimmed V and J ends, which lost 0 bases and 2 bases, there was a span of 13 bases. The germline V gene encodes CDR1 SGHNT and CDR2 YENEEA. This CDR3 comprises 16 residues. CDR3 amino acids: CASSLDKKGGQETQYF. CDR3 nucleotides: TGTGCCAGCAGCTTAGATAAGAAGGGCGGTCAAGAGACCCAGTACTTC.

V and J are TRBV27 and TRBJ2-5; a possible D gene is TRBD2 (5 bases). Per germline, CDR1 MNHEY and CDR2 SMNVEV (reference sequence). CDR3 length: 16 residues. V was trimmed by 5 bases and J by 1 base, leaving 17 bases between them. The CDR3: CASSPRGASTQETQYF. CDR3 DNA: TGTGCCAGCAGTCCCCGGGGAGCCAGCACCCAAGAGACCCAGTACTTC.

V usage is TRBV11-2 and J usage is TRBJ1-2; D might be TRBD1 (6 bases). Germline CDR1 reads SGHAT; CDR2 reads FQNNGV. This CDR3 region has 13 residues. Trimming cost V 3 bases and J 4 bases, with 9 bases left between them. The CDR3 DNA is TGTGCCAGCAGCTTGGACAGTAGCTATGGCTACACCTTC. It specifies CASSLDSSYGYTF.

The chain links TRBV9 to TRBJ2-5; D gene unclear. The germline V gene encodes CDR1 SGDLS and CDR2 YYNGEE. V was clipped by 0 bases and J by 5 bases, with 14 bases between them. The CDR3 length is 15 residues. The CDR3 loop reads CASSVDPFKEETQYF. CDR3 nucleotides: TGTGCCAGCAGCGTAGACCCCTTTAAGGAGGAGACCCAGTACTTC.

J is TRBJ2-2 and V is TRBV5-4, with D perhaps TRBD2 (7 bases). Deletions cut 2 bases from V and 6 bases from J, with 20 bases between. The CDR3 length is 17 residues. CDR1 is SGHNT and CDR2 is YYREEE in the germline V gene (reference sequence). This CDR3 is CASSFPKGGGLPGELFF. The CDR3 coding sequence is TGTGCCAGCAGCTTCCCTAAAGGGGGAGGGCTCCCCGGGGAGCTGTTTTTT.

This chain connects TRBV11-3 to TRBJ2-1; D ambiguous. V was trimmed by 0 bases and J by 0 bases, leaving 6 bases between them. The CDR3 is 15 amino acids. The V gene's germline CDR1 is SGHNT and CDR2 YENEEA. This CDR3 is CASSLELSSYNEQFF. DNA for the CDR3: TGTGCCAGCAGCTTAGAACTTAGCTCCTACAATGAGCAGTTCTTC.

This chain uses TRBV2 with TRBJ1-2; D gene uncertain. Germline V gene sequence: CDR1 SNHLY, CDR2 FYNNEI. V was shortened by 1 base and J by 5 bases, with 8 bases between the two germline ends. This CDR3 spans 13 amino acids. The chain's CDR3 is CASSEGGWYGYTF. CDR3 nucleotides: TGTGCCAGCAGTGAAGGCGGGTGGTATGGCTACACCTTC.

V gene TRBV5-1 combines with J gene TRBJ1-3; 8 bases are shared with TRBD1. CDR3 length: 17 residues. Germline V lookup: CDR1 SGHRS, CDR2 YFSETQ. V was pared by 4 bases and J by 0 bases, with 9 bases of the junction left unmatched. The CDR3 spells CASSEGQGGNSGNTIYF. CDR3 in DNA: TGCGCCAGCAGCGAAGGACAGGGTGGAAACTCTGGAAACACCATATATTTT.

V usage is TRBV2 and J usage is TRBJ2-7; tentative D call: TRBD1 (6 bases). This CDR3 comprises 14 residues. The germline gives CDR1 SNHLY, CDR2 FYNNEI. Trimming shortened V by 5 bases and J by 2 bases, and 13 bases separated the two germline ends. CDR3 region: CASSSTGPTYEQYF. In nucleotides, the CDR3 is TGTGCCAGCAGTTCGACAGGCCCTACCTACGAGCAGTACTTC.

The V gene is TRBV7-9, the J gene TRBJ2-7, with D perhaps given as TRBD1 or TRBD2 (6 bases each). Trimming pared 5 bases from V and 7 bases from J, leaving 12 bases between. Germline V gives CDR1 SEHNR, CDR2 FQNEAQ (reference sequence). This CDR3 contains 12 residues. As DNA, the CDR3 is TGTGCCAGCAGCCACGGGGGCCGAGAGCAGTACTTC. It is translated as CASSHGGREQYF.